Below, 8 T cell receptor beta chains from the same sample are listed, as sequenced in a study of beta chain features in type 1 diabetes. Expressed TCRB transcripts were sequenced, since all the RNA that had been isolated was reverse transcribed. Generated by immunoSEQ multiplex PCR, the TCRdb table keeps only in-frame clones and is missing some. The sample includes some 500,000 clones, over 10% of them seen just once. The sample consisted of naive CD4+ T cells from blood. The receptors come from a woman between 18 and 29 years old in good health.

This clone was picked up many times. The V gene is TRBV15, the J gene TRBJ2-1, with TRBD2 matching 7 bases. CDR3 size: 16 residues. J lost 8 bases, V lost 5 bases, and 15 bases had no gene match. Per germline, CDR1 LNHNV and CDR2 YYDKDF (reference sequence). CDR3 sequence reads: CATSPILTGGSDEQFF. In DNA, the CDR3 is TGTGCCACCAGCCCGATTTTAACGGGAGGAAGCGATGAGCAGTTCTTC.

This clone has only a few counts. The chain carries TRBV27 and TRBJ2-3, with TRBD1 identical over 7 bases. V shed 8 bases and J 2 bases; nucleotides not matched to a gene: 4. The CDR3 is 13 amino acids. CDR1 and CDR2 (germline): MNHEY, SMNVEV (reference sequence). CDR3 loop: CASRQGNTDTQYF. The CDR3 region has the DNA TGTGCCAGCCGACAGGGAAACACAGATACGCAGTATTTT.

This clone was seen a handful of times. The chain has TRBV5-1 and TRBJ1-2; 9 bases line up with TRBD1. V was pared by 1 base and J by 7 bases, with 5 bases of the junction left unmatched. Germline assignment: CDR1 SGHRS and CDR2 YFSETQ. The CDR3 length is 14 residues. The CDR3 DNA is TGCGCCAGCAGCTTGCCGGGACAGGGACTTGGCTACACCTTC. Translation: CASSLPGQGLGYTF.

The rearrangement links TRBV29-1 to TRBJ1-1; no clear D gene. The V and J ends lost 7 bases and 1 base respectively, with 16 bases between them. CDR3 length: 14 amino acids. Germline V gene sequence: CDR1 SQVTM, CDR2 ANQGSEA. The CDR3 here is CSAFTRGRNTEAFF. CDR3 nucleotide sequence: TGCAGCGCTTTCACCCGCGGCAGGAACACTGAAGCTTTCTTT.

At least ten counts were recorded for this clone. The chain links TRBV7-9 to TRBJ2-1; D is possibly TRBD1 (6 bases). Germline V gene lookup returns CDR1 SEHNR and CDR2 FQNEAQ (reference sequence). Trimming shortened V by 6 bases and J by 3 bases, and 15 bases separated the two germline ends. The CDR3 runs to 15 residues. The CDR3 here is CASRLTGIGYNEQFF. Here the CDR3 DNA reads TGTGCCAGCAGGCTAACAGGGATTGGCTACAATGAGCAGTTCTTC.

This clone was observed a few times. V is TRBV5-4 and J is TRBJ2-1; D unresolved. CDR3 length: 11 amino acids. Per the germline V gene, CDR1 is SGHNT and CDR2 is YYREEE (reference sequence). The germline V and J ends were trimmed by 1 base and 13 bases, with 9 bases remaining between them. CDR3 coding DNA: TGTGCCAGCAGCTTGAATTCTGTACAGTTCTTC. Translation gives CASSLNSVQFF.

The chain employs TRBV19 and TRBJ1-2; the D is unclear. The V gene lost 7 bases and the J gene lost 2 bases, with 11 bases spanning the gap. Germline CDR1 is LNHDA and CDR2 is SQIVND (reference sequence). This CDR3 has 13 residues. DNA for the CDR3: TGTGCCAGTACAGGCAACTTGAACTATGGCTACACCTTC. This codes for CASTGNLNYGYTF.

The rearrangement links TRBV5-1 to TRBJ2-1, with 8 bases identical to TRBD2. This CDR3 comprises 16 residues. Germline CDR1 reads SGHRS; CDR2 reads YFSETQ. J gave up 2 bases and V 4 bases, and 8 bases lay outside the gene matches. The CDR3 sequence is CASSPFRGGTYNEQFF. CDR3 nucleotide sequence: TGCGCCAGCAGCCCCTTTCGGGGGGGAACCTACAATGAGCAGTTCTTC.